Sequencing of this TCR beta chain was carried out in a study of T cell repertoires in aging, cancer and after chemotherapy (dated by TCRdb to between 2017 and 2020). General notes on the study: The donors fell into six age groups ranging from 30 or younger to 70 or older, and each group had at least three individuals. The full dataset contained around 10 million TCR reads. A cohort of 220 or so cancer patients (roughly 94 with hematological and some 120 with solid cancers) was assembled, and under 100 healthy donors were included as a reference group. Control TCR repertoires from healthy donors were recorded over several months to years, and clear clonal overlap was observed across re-sampling. Peripheral blood TCR beta repertoires from healthy donors and cancer patients were profiled to examine immunoaging and T cell reconstitution after chemotherapy.

This clonotype is labeled medium-sized (0.01 to 0.1%). The antigen this receptor binds is unknown. Base qualities were left out, and no much larger clone turns up one base away. Using a mixed TRB-A/B primer pool, multiplex touch-down PCR amplified rearranged TRB sequences covering the V, D and J segments. Illumina adapters and sample indices were attached to the amplicons in two consecutive PCR reactions using Phusion HS II polymerase. Amplicons were gel-purified using the NucleoSpin Gel and PCR Clean-up kit and were subsequently checked with Qubit and an Agilent 2100 Bioanalyzer. Sequencing of libraries was carried out on an Illumina MiSeq in 600-cycle, single-indexed, paired-end runs. Concerning the study's data processing: Processing of the TRB sequences was carried out with MiXCR versions 2.12 and 3.0.5. A clone was defined as each unique CDR3 nucleotide sequence, and only productive sequences supported by at least two reads were kept. The repertoire metrics were Shannon diversity, evenness, clonality (calculated as one minus evenness), and diversity profiles parameterized by alpha from 0 to 5. The IGoR algorithm was used to compute generation probabilities of clones in paired pre- and post-chemotherapy samples. TCRdb passed the public sequencing reads through fastp at Q25 and MiXCR, retaining productive beta sequences. Merged by CDR3 protein, the rows form single entries marked with the most common genes and DNA. TCRdb assigned the V and J calls; the authors' analysis was not used. The sample contains approximately 9,500 distinct CDR3 sequences, 25% to 30% of them found a single time. The top ten clonotypes cover 1% to 1.5% of the sample.

What the work shows at the level of the full study, not this receptor alone: In healthy donors, the drop in TCR diversity with age came mainly from a loss of richness, whereas in cancer patients a loss of evenness also played a part. It was noted by the authors that conclusions about immunological memory after chemotherapy cannot be drawn from the repertoire data. Median generation probability increased over the chemotherapy interval in both cancer cohorts, suggesting repertoire reconstitution through rebound thymic output. Compared with age-matched healthy donors, untreated patients with either hematological or solid cancers had significantly lower TCR diversity in the blood along with higher clonality.

V and J are truncated by 7 bases and 7 bases respectively, leaving an intervening sequence of 19 bases. The CDR3 contains 15 residues, cysteine and phenylalanine counted. Just the 45-base CDR3 DNA is kept, in frame starting at base 1. In the germline V gene (reference sequence), CDR1 corresponds to MNHNY and CDR2 to SVGAGI. TCR beta rearrangements were amplified from genomic DNA isolated from peripheral blood, not from sorted cells or RNA. The source material was blood. The sequence is built from TRBV6-6 and TRBJ2-2; the D gene cannot be resolved beyond TRBD1 or TRBD2, each matching 6 bases. The clonotype comes from a human donor in good health. The CDR3 amino acid sequence is: CASTNFGGGIGELFF. The nucleotide sequence is given as TGTGCCAGCACCAACTTTGGGGGCGGGATCGGGGAGCTGTTTTTT.